These T cell receptor beta chains were read from a single sample in a study of cytomegalovirus exposure and HLA in healthy donors. TCRdb's table, derived via immunoSEQ multiplex PCR, lists solely in-frame clones and lacks some. The sample holds 100,000 to 150,000 clones, 60% to 85% seen once. Specimen: PBMCs. Receptors were obtained from a woman between 40 and 50 years old in good health and CMV-seronegative. Each CDR3 is given with its conserved first and last residue. Each record gives: D gene, clone size, V gene, J gene, CDR3 protein, CDR3 DNA. D genes are given only for firm matches. A row's size may be missing; if present it is once, few, many or a size class.

d_call: TRBD1
clone_size: few
v_call: TRBV27
j_call: TRBJ1-5
cdr3_aa: CATATGTGAPRPQHF
cdr3_nt: TGTGCCACGGCGACCGGGACAGGGGCCCCCAGGCCCCAGCATTTT

d_call: NA
clone_size: NA
v_call: TRBV6-6
j_call: TRBJ1-1
cdr3_aa: CASSYLDRSGVEAFF
cdr3_nt: TGTGCCAGCAGTTACCTAGACAGATCAGGTGTTGAAGCTTTCTTT

d_call: NA
clone_size: few
v_call: TRBV19
j_call: TRBJ2-3
cdr3_aa: CASSNRPAGDTQYF
cdr3_nt: TGTGCCAGTAGTAACCGCCCAGCAGGAGATACGCAGTATTTT

d_call: NA
clone_size: once
v_call: TRBV5-4
j_call: TRBJ2-1
cdr3_aa: CASSLVRVTAGEQFF
cdr3_nt: TGTGCCAGCAGCTTGGTGCGGGTCACGGCGGGTGAGCAGTTCTTC

d_call: NA
clone_size: NA
v_call: TRBV4-2
j_call: TRBJ2-7
cdr3_aa: CASSQDRYYEQYF
cdr3_nt: TGTGCCAGCAGCCAAGATCGGTACTACGAGCAGTACTTC

d_call: TRBD2
clone_size: NA
v_call: TRBV5-4
j_call: TRBJ2-5
cdr3_aa: CASSLRLAGEGTQYF
cdr3_nt: TGTGCCAGCAGCTTAAGACTAGCGGGAGAGGGGACCCAGTACTTC

d_call: TRBD1
clone_size: few
v_call: TRBV7-2
j_call: TRBJ1-2
cdr3_aa: CASSSGQGARYGYTF
cdr3_nt: TGTGCCAGCAGCTCGGGACAGGGGGCGCGCTATGGCTACACCTTC

d_call: NA
clone_size: NA
v_call: TRBV10-3
j_call: TRBJ2-7
cdr3_aa: CAISEQGTYEQYF
cdr3_nt: TGTGCCATCAGTGAACAGGGAACCTACGAGCAGTACTTC

d_call: TRBD2
clone_size: NA
v_call: TRBV11-3
j_call: TRBJ2-2
cdr3_aa: CASSLDGTSATGELFF
cdr3_nt: TGTGCCAGCAGCTTAGATGGGACTAGCGCCACCGGGGAGCTGTTTTTT

d_call: NA
clone_size: NA
v_call: TRBV6-6
j_call: TRBJ2-7
cdr3_aa: CASSSLTGTYEQYF
cdr3_nt: TGTGCCAGCAGTTCCCTGACTGGTACCTACGAGCAGTACTTC

d_call: NA
clone_size: NA
v_call: TRBV21-1
j_call: TRBJ1-1
cdr3_aa: CASSKDRGQGGTEAFF
cdr3_nt: TGTGCCAGCAGCAAAGACCGGGGACAGGGAGGTACTGAAGCTTTCTTT

d_call: NA
clone_size: once
v_call: TRBV5-4
j_call: TRBJ2-1
cdr3_aa: CASSPTPSYNEQFF
cdr3_nt: TGTGCCAGCAGCCCCACACCCTCCTACAATGAGCAGTTCTTC

d_call: NA
clone_size: NA
v_call: TRBV28
j_call: TRBJ2-7
cdr3_aa: CASRVGGEQYF
cdr3_nt: TGTGCCAGCAGGGTCGGCGGCGAGCAGTACTTC

d_call: NA
clone_size: NA
v_call: TRBV6-6
j_call: TRBJ1-1
cdr3_aa: CASSYDTPEAFF
cdr3_nt: TGTGCCAGCAGTTACGACACCCCTGAAGCTTTCTTT

d_call: NA
clone_size: NA
v_call: TRBV7-9
j_call: TRBJ2-1
cdr3_aa: CASSLITGNEQFF
cdr3_nt: TGTGCCAGCAGCTTAATCACAGGCAATGAGCAGTTCTTC

d_call: NA
clone_size: NA
v_call: TRBV7-9
j_call: TRBJ1-1
cdr3_aa: CASSRGAEAFF
cdr3_nt: TGTGCCAGCAGCCGGGGGGCTGAAGCTTTCTTT

d_call: TRBD2
clone_size: once
v_call: TRBV19
j_call: TRBJ2-1
cdr3_aa: CATSPGAGTSGASYNEQFF
cdr3_nt: TGTGCCACCTCCCCGGGTGCCGGGACTAGCGGGGCTTCCTACAATGAGCAGTTCTTC

d_call: NA
clone_size: few
v_call: TRBV6-4
j_call: TRBJ2-6
cdr3_aa: CASSDSSVGANVLTF
cdr3_nt: TGTGCCAGCAGTGACTCGAGTGTGGGGGCCAACGTCCTGACTTTC

d_call: NA
clone_size: NA
v_call: TRBV5-1
j_call: TRBJ1-1
cdr3_aa: CASSLPGLSEAFF
cdr3_nt: TGCGCCAGCAGCTTGCCAGGGCTGAGTGAAGCTTTCTTT

d_call: NA
clone_size: NA
v_call: TRBV7-3
j_call: TRBJ2-1
cdr3_aa: CASSLIPWRDYNEQFF
cdr3_nt: TGTGCCAGCAGCTTAATCCCCTGGCGGGACTACAATGAGCAGTTCTTC

d_call: NA
clone_size: NA
v_call: TRBV4-1
j_call: TRBJ1-1
cdr3_aa: CASSQVSYRADTEAFF
cdr3_nt: TGCGCCAGCAGCCAAGTATCATACAGGGCCGACACTGAAGCTTTCTTT

d_call: NA
clone_size: few
v_call: TRBV29-1
j_call: TRBJ2-1
cdr3_aa: CSVVGGGYTSGQFF
cdr3_nt: TGCAGCGTTGTAGGGGGAGGGTACACCTCGGGGCAGTTCTTC

d_call: NA
clone_size: NA
v_call: TRBV10-1
j_call: TRBJ2-1
cdr3_aa: CASSENSAGDNEQFF
cdr3_nt: TGCGCCAGCAGTGAGAACTCCGCCGGGGACAATGAGCAGTTCTTC

d_call: NA
clone_size: NA
v_call: TRBV11-2
j_call: TRBJ2-5
cdr3_aa: CASSRGAEETQYF
cdr3_nt: TGTGCCAGCAGCCGTGGGGCAGAAGAGACCCAGTACTTC

d_call: TRBD2
clone_size: few
v_call: TRBV7-9
j_call: TRBJ2-2
cdr3_aa: CASSLGLAGPNTGELFF
cdr3_nt: TGTGCCAGCAGCTTAGGACTAGCGGGCCCGAACACCGGGGAGCTGTTTTTT

d_call: TRBD1
clone_size: NA
v_call: TRBV19
j_call: TRBJ1-4
cdr3_aa: CASRRQGGPPSEKLFF
cdr3_nt: TGTGCCAGTAGGCGACAGGGCGGACCGCCTTCTGAAAAACTGTTTTTT

d_call: TRBD1
clone_size: NA
v_call: TRBV18
j_call: TRBJ2-7
cdr3_aa: CASSDRASYEQYF
cdr3_nt: TGTGCCAGCTCCGACAGGGCTAGCTACGAGCAGTACTTC

d_call: TRBD1
clone_size: once
v_call: TRBV10-3
j_call: TRBJ2-7
cdr3_aa: CAIMGQGDEQYF
cdr3_nt: TGTGCCATCATGGGACAGGGGGACGAGCAGTACTTC

d_call: NA
clone_size: NA
v_call: TRBV9
j_call: TRBJ2-3
cdr3_aa: CASSVSGDTQYF
cdr3_nt: TGTGCCAGCAGCGTCAGCGGAGATACGCAGTATTTT

d_call: TRBD2
clone_size: NA
v_call: TRBV7-9
j_call: TRBJ2-5
cdr3_aa: CASSESGRHETQYF
cdr3_nt: TGTGCCAGCAGCGAAAGCGGGAGGCATGAGACCCAGTACTTC

d_call: TRBD2
clone_size: NA
v_call: TRBV28
j_call: TRBJ2-5
cdr3_aa: CASSERASGGTQYF
cdr3_nt: TGTGCCAGCAGTGAAAGGGCTAGCGGAGGGACCCAGTACTTC

d_call: TRBD1
clone_size: once
v_call: TRBV5-8
j_call: TRBJ2-1
cdr3_aa: CASNGRGQGNNEQFF
cdr3_nt: TGTGCCAGCAACGGACGGGGACAGGGTAACAATGAGCAGTTCTTC

d_call: NA
clone_size: NA
v_call: TRBV15
j_call: TRBJ1-1
cdr3_aa: CATSRDRAAMNTEAFF
cdr3_nt: TGTGCCACCAGCAGAGATCGTGCGGCGATGAACACTGAAGCTTTCTTT

d_call: TRBD1
clone_size: NA
v_call: TRBV7-9
j_call: TRBJ2-1
cdr3_aa: CASSSRTGADEQFF
cdr3_nt: TGTGCCAGCAGCTCCAGGACAGGGGCGGATGAGCAGTTCTTC

d_call: TRBD2
clone_size: few
v_call: TRBV5-6
j_call: TRBJ2-1
cdr3_aa: CASSLEGLAGDGDNEQFF
cdr3_nt: TGTGCCAGCAGCTTGGAGGGACTAGCGGGAGACGGAGACAATGAGCAGTTCTTC

d_call: TRBD1
clone_size: NA
v_call: TRBV18
j_call: TRBJ2-7
cdr3_aa: CASSRTGGAFREQYF
cdr3_nt: TGTGCCAGCTCACGAACAGGGGGCGCCTTTCGGGAGCAGTACTTC

d_call: TRBD2
clone_size: NA
v_call: TRBV18
j_call: TRBJ2-7
cdr3_aa: CASSPQGAGGGYEQYF
cdr3_nt: TGTGCCAGCTCACCCCAGGGTGCGGGGGGTGGTTACGAGCAGTACTTC

d_call: NA
clone_size: NA
v_call: TRBV6-5
j_call: TRBJ1-1
cdr3_aa: CASSYREGSEAFF
cdr3_nt: TGTGCCAGCAGTTACAGGGAAGGGAGTGAAGCTTTCTTT

d_call: TRBD2
clone_size: NA
v_call: TRBV10-3
j_call: TRBJ2-1
cdr3_aa: CASLGVRTSGSYNEQFF
cdr3_nt: TGTGCCAGCCTTGGGGTACGGACTAGCGGGAGTTACAATGAGCAGTTCTTC

d_call: TRBD2
clone_size: NA
v_call: TRBV19
j_call: TRBJ2-1
cdr3_aa: CASSILLASGSYEQFF
cdr3_nt: TGTGCCAGTAGTATACTGTTGGCTAGCGGGAGTTATGAGCAGTTCTTC

d_call: TRBD1
clone_size: NA
v_call: TRBV5-3
j_call: TRBJ2-7
cdr3_aa: CARSLIRDRDYEQYF
cdr3_nt: TGTGCCAGAAGCTTAATCAGGGACAGGGACTACGAGCAGTACTTC

d_call: TRBD2
clone_size: few
v_call: TRBV5-1
j_call: TRBJ2-3
cdr3_aa: CASSLGDYFSTDTQYF
cdr3_nt: TGCGCCAGCAGCTTGGGGGACTACTTTAGCACAGATACGCAGTATTTT

d_call: TRBD2
clone_size: NA
v_call: TRBV5-1
j_call: TRBJ2-1
cdr3_aa: CASSPGGTSGINEQFF
cdr3_nt: TGCGCCAGCAGCCCGGGGGGGACTAGCGGGATAAATGAGCAGTTCTTC

d_call: NA
clone_size: NA
v_call: TRBV9
j_call: TRBJ1-2
cdr3_aa: CASSDLNSLGGYTF
cdr3_nt: TGTGCCAGCAGCGACTTAAACAGTTTAGGTGGCTACACCTTC

d_call: NA
clone_size: NA
v_call: TRBV28
j_call: TRBJ2-7
cdr3_aa: CASSLKKTGQYF
cdr3_nt: TGTGCCAGCAGTTTAAAAAAAACGGGGCAGTACTTC

d_call: TRBD1
clone_size: NA
v_call: TRBV6-5
j_call: TRBJ2-7
cdr3_aa: CASQRGRFYEQYF
cdr3_nt: TGTGCCAGCCAAAGGGGGCGGTTCTACGAGCAGTACTTC

d_call: TRBD1
clone_size: once
v_call: TRBV27
j_call: TRBJ1-2
cdr3_aa: CASLGLDRGNYGYTF
cdr3_nt: TGTGCCAGCCTAGGACTGGACAGGGGTAACTATGGCTACACCTTC

d_call: TRBD1
clone_size: NA
v_call: TRBV7-2
j_call: TRBJ2-2
cdr3_aa: CASSLGQGHTGELFF
cdr3_nt: TGTGCCAGCAGCCTGGGACAGGGGCACACCGGGGAGCTGTTTTTT

d_call: NA
clone_size: NA
v_call: TRBV7-9
j_call: TRBJ2-7
cdr3_aa: CSSSSNLGDSKMWQYF
cdr3_nt: TGTTCCAGCAGCTCGAACTTAGGAGACAGCAAGATGTGGCAGTACTTC

d_call: TRBD2
clone_size: NA
v_call: TRBV5-4
j_call: TRBJ2-3
cdr3_aa: CASSSLSGPGGTDTQYF
cdr3_nt: TGTGCCAGCAGCTCACTTAGCGGGCCGGGAGGGACAGATACGCAGTATTTT

d_call: NA
clone_size: NA
v_call: TRBV5-1
j_call: TRBJ2-5
cdr3_aa: CASTVGSTQETQYF
cdr3_nt: TGCGCCAGCACCGTCGGGAGCACACAAGAGACCCAGTACTTC

d_call: NA
clone_size: NA
v_call: TRBV4-1
j_call: TRBJ2-7
cdr3_aa: CASSQEHGRGSEQYF
cdr3_nt: TGCGCCAGCAGCCAAGAGCATGGACGGGGTTCCGAGCAGTACTTC

d_call: NA
clone_size: NA
v_call: TRBV11-2
j_call: TRBJ1-3
cdr3_aa: CASTGSPTGNTIYF
cdr3_nt: TGTGCCAGCACCGGGAGTCCCACTGGAAACACCATATATTTT

d_call: NA
clone_size: few
v_call: TRBV7-3
j_call: TRBJ2-6
cdr3_aa: CASSISSGANVLTF
cdr3_nt: TGTGCCAGCAGCATCTCCTCTGGGGCCAACGTCCTGACTTTC